The rows below give T cell receptor beta chains drawn from one sample of a study of cytomegalovirus exposure and HLA in healthy donors. The repertoire was sequenced with immunoSEQ multiplex PCR; TCRdb's copy has only in-frame clones and lacks some. This repertoire shows about 88,000 clones, roughly 96% found once; its top ten account for roughly 0.82%. The source material was PBMCs. The receptor source for this set is a man aged 18 to 30 in good health and CMV-seronegative. Each CDR3 is given with its conserved first and last residue. Rows may omit the clone size; those that give it use once, few, many or a size class.

V gene	clone size	J gene	CDR3 protein
TRBV7-8	.	TRBJ1-2	CASSSGDRYGYTF
TRBV28	.	TRBJ1-2	CASVQGAWNGYTF
TRBV11-3	.	TRBJ2-1	CASSSRLASYNEQFF
TRBV5-1	.	TRBJ2-5	CASSLHQETQYF
TRBV4-1	.	TRBJ2-3	CASSQTWGGVQVTDTQYF
TRBV28	.	TRBJ1-2	CASSLLGTDYFGDYGYTF
TRBV6-4	.	TRBJ2-3	CASSDSYTDTQYF
TRBV13	.	TRBJ2-3	CASSPTSGSGTDTQYF
TRBV7-6	.	TRBJ2-3	CASSLRREMTSGRADTQYF
TRBV7-2	.	TRBJ1-5	CASSFSDLGNQPQHF
TRBV7-3	.	TRBJ1-2	CASSTGQGNGYTF
TRBV2	.	TRBJ2-7	CAGVRGLGEYEQYF
TRBV7-2	once	TRBJ2-3	CASLAPNTDTQYF
TRBV11-2	.	TRBJ2-5	CASSLDGGTGETQYF
TRBV11-2	.	TRBJ1-1	CASSLGVGQGAGTEAFF
TRBV4-3	.	TRBJ2-5	CASSQDAAAQETQYF
TRBV10-3	.	TRBJ1-5	CAISEWGGDSNQPQHF
TRBV28	.	TRBJ2-3	CASSPGETDTQYF
TRBV4-1	.	TRBJ1-5	CASSEPSYNQPQHF
TRBV5-1	.	TRBJ2-1	CASSFAPRGPYNEQFF
TRBV2	.	TRBJ2-1	CASSRGDYNEQFF
TRBV15	.	TRBJ2-3	CATSRIYPTQLEDTQYF
TRBV25-1	.	TRBJ2-4	CASSDRGKNIQYF
TRBV7-2	.	TRBJ2-1	CASSLTSSSYNEQFF
TRBV25-1	.	TRBJ2-2	CASSDMGGPNTGELFF
TRBV10-3	.	TRBJ2-1	CAITWAGSYNEQFF
TRBV4-1	.	TRBJ2-5	CASSQVGGGETQYF
TRBV29-1	.	TRBJ1-4	CSVPGRGEKLFF
TRBV28	.	TRBJ2-3	CASSLMGQYADTQYF
TRBV5-8	.	TRBJ2-1	CASSLASGRAWYNEQFF
TRBV5-1	.	TRBJ2-3	CASSLGALTDTQYF
TRBV19	.	TRBJ1-1	CASSTSSGLAAEAFF
TRBV2	.	TRBJ1-2	CASREEGQGWDLF
TRBV5-4	.	TRBJ2-3	CASSLGWASGTDTQYF
TRBV28	.	TRBJ2-3	CASSFGLAETDTQYF
TRBV6-1	.	TRBJ2-7	CASRWLEAYEQYF
TRBV27	.	TRBJ2-5	CATGGVGETQYF
TRBV30	.	TRBJ1-3	CACTGITADTIYF
TRBV6-5	.	TRBJ2-4	CASSPGVKNIQYF